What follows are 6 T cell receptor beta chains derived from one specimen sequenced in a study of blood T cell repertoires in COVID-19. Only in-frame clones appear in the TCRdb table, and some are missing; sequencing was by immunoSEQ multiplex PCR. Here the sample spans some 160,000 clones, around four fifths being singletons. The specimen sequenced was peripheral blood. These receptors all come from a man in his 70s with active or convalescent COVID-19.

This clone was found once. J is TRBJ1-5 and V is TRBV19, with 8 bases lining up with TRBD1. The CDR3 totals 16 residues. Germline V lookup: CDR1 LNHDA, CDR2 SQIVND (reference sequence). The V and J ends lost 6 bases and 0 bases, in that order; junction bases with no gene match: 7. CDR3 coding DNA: TGTGCCAGTAGACGGACAGGGCGTAATAGCAATCAGCCCCAGCATTTT. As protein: CASRRTGRNSNQPQHF.

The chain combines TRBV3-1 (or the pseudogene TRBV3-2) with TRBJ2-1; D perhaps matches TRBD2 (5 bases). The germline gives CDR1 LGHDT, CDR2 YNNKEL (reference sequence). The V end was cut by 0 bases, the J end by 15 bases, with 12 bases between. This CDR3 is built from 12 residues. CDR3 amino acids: CASSQDSGKGFF. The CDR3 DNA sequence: TGTGCCAGCAGCCAAGATTCGGGGAAAGGGTTCTTC.

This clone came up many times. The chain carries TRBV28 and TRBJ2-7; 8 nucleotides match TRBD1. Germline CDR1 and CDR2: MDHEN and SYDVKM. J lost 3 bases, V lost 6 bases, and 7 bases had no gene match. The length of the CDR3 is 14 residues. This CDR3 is CASRLMTGDYEQYF. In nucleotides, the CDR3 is TGTGCCAGCAGGTTAATGACAGGGGACTACGAGCAGTACTTC.

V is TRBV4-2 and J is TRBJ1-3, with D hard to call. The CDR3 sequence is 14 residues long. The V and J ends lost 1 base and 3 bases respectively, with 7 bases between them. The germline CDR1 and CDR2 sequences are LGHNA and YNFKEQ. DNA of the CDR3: TGTGCCAGCAGCCAAGTGGGGAGTGGAAACACCATATATTTT. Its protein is CASSQVGSGNTIYF.

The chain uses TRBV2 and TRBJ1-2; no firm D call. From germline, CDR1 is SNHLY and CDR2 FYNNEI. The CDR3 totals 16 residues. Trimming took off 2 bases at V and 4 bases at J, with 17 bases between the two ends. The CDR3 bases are TGTGCCAGCAGTGAACCCCCCGCAGTACCCTTCTATGGCTACACCTTC. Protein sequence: CASSEPPAVPFYGYTF.

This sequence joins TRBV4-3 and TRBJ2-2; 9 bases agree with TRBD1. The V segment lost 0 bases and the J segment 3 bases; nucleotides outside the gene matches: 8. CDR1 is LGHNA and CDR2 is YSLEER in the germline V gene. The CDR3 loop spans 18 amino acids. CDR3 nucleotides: TGCGCCAGCAGCCAAGATCTAATTAGGACAGGGGACACCGGGGAGCTGTTTTTT. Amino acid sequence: CASSQDLIRTGDTGELFF.